The 28 T cell receptor beta chains given below trace back to one sample, sequenced in a study of cytomegalovirus exposure and HLA in healthy donors. Amplification used 60 Vbeta primers and 13 Jbeta primers. Here immunoSEQ multiplex PCR was the method, and the copy in TCRdb shows in-frame clones only, minus some. This sample carries approximately 130,000 clones, roughly 79% of them seen once, and the ten largest clones take 0.6% to 0.7%. The sample was PBMCs. The receptors stem from a man between 18 and 35 years old in good health and CMV-seronegative.

The CDR3 sequence: CASSLPGQNTEAFF. Here the CDR3 DNA reads TGCGCCAGCAGCTTACCGGGACAGAACACTGAAGCTTTCTTT. The chain uses TRBV5-1 and TRBJ1-1; D may be TRBD1 (6 bases). The CDR3 consists of 14 residues. CDR1 and CDR2 from the germline V gene are SGHRS and YFSETQ. Trimming took off 2 bases at V and 1 base at J, with 9 bases between the two ends.

The count of this clone is one. The chain combines TRBV30 with TRBJ2-2, with 12 bases aligning to TRBD2. Germline CDR1 reads GTSNPN; CDR2 reads SVGIG (reference sequence). CDR3 size: 14 residues. The J segment lost 7 bases and the V segment lost 5 bases, leaving 5 bases of the junction unmatched. This CDR3 is CAWGLAGPIGELFF. Here the CDR3 DNA reads TGTGCCTGGGGACTAGCGGGACCTATCGGGGAGCTGTTTTTT. The full variable domain, rest sourced from reference TRBV30 and TRBJ2-2, is SQTIHQWPATLVQPVGSPLSLECTVEGTSNPNLYWYRQAAGRGLQLLFYSVGIGQISSEVPQNLSASRPQDRQFILSSKKLLLSDSGFYLCAWGLAGPIGELFFGEGSRLTVL.

The chain combines TRBV25-1 with TRBJ2-5, with a possible D match to TRBD1 (5 bases). This CDR3 is built from 15 residues. V lost 5 bases to trimming and J lost 1 base, with 14 bases between them. The germline V gene has CDR1 MGHDK and CDR2 SYGVNS. The CDR3 region has the DNA TGTGCCAGCAGTCCGGACACACGGTCCCAAGAGACCCAGTACTTC. Its protein is CASSPDTRSQETQYF.

The chain carries TRBV5-1 and TRBJ1-1; unclear D gene. V lost 3 bases to trimming and J lost 8 bases, with 11 bases between them. CDR1 and CDR2 from the germline V gene are SGHRS and YFSETQ. This CDR3 region has 12 residues. The CDR3, as DNA: TGCGCCAGCAGCTCGGGTAGGTCAGAAGCTTTCTTT. Translating gives CASSSGRSEAFF.

This clone was found a few times. J is TRBJ2-7 and V is TRBV5-4; TRBD2 matches 11 bases. The CDR3 sequence is 14 residues long. With V trimmed by 3 bases and J by 6 bases, 5 bases remained unmatched. In germline, CDR1 is SGHNT, CDR2 YYREEE (reference sequence). This chain's CDR3 is CASSWRSGGVEQYF. CDR3 nucleotide sequence: TGTGCCAGCAGCTGGCGTAGCGGGGGGGTCGAGCAGTACTTC.

The chain is built from TRBV11-3 and TRBJ2-7; 8 nucleotides align to TRBD1. V lost 1 base and J lost 3; bases outside the gene matches: 5. Germline values: CDR1 SGHNT, CDR2 YENEEA. This CDR3 spans 15 amino acids. The CDR3 loop reads CASSLGGQASYEQYF. The CDR3 DNA is TGTGCCAGCAGCTTAGGGGGACAGGCGAGCTACGAGCAGTACTTC.

The chain joins TRBV6-4 to TRBJ1-2; no clear D gene. Looked up from germline, CDR1 is MRHNA and CDR2 is SNTAGT. The CDR3 is 13 amino acids. With 2 bases removed from V and 7 bases from J, the gap between germline ends came to 11 bases. The CDR3 DNA is TGTGCCAGCAGTGACGGCGCAGGAGGTGGCTACACCTTC. Amino acid sequence: CASSDGAGGGYTF.

The chain uses TRBV30 and TRBJ2-6; 7 nucleotides agree with TRBD1. The germline CDR1 and CDR2 sequences are GTSNPN and SVGIG (reference sequence). V was clipped by 2 bases and J by 0 bases; unmatched bases: 10. This CDR3 region has 18 residues. The chain's CDR3 is CAWSTRQGAPSGANVLTF. The CDR3 nucleotides read TGTGCCTGGAGTACTCGACAGGGAGCTCCCTCTGGGGCCAACGTCCTGACTTTC.

This clone appeared a single time. The CDR3 loop reads CASSASLAAGELFF. DNA of the CDR3: TGCGCCAGCAGTGCCTCCCTGGCGGCCGGGGAGCTGTTTTTT. The chain links TRBV10-1 to TRBJ2-2; D gene ambiguous. V was trimmed by 4 bases and J by 6 bases, leaving 12 bases between them. The CDR3 totals 14 residues. From germline, CDR1 is WNHNN and CDR2 SYGVQD (reference sequence).

The V gene is TRBV11-3, the J gene TRBJ2-5; 7 bases are shared with TRBD1. The CDR3 consists of 15 residues. Germline V gene lookup returns CDR1 SGHNT and CDR2 YENEEA. The V gene end was trimmed by 1 base and the J gene end by 3 bases; junction bases not matched to a gene: 5. The CDR3 spells CASSLAFGQEETQYF. Written as DNA, the CDR3 is TGTGCCAGCAGCTTAGCCTTCGGACAGGAAGAGACCCAGTACTTC. Supplemented by reference TRBV11-3 and TRBJ2-5, the full variable domain reads EAGVVQSPRYKIIEKKQPVAFWCNPISGHNTLYWYLQNLGQGPELLIRYENEEAVDDSQLPKDRFSAERLKGVDSTLKIQPAELGDSAVYLCASSLAFGQEETQYFGPGTRLLVL.

The chain links TRBV4-1 to TRBJ2-5; 9 bases line up with TRBD1. Germline V CDR1 and CDR2: MGHRA, YSYEKL. This CDR3 has 15 amino acids. Trimming took 4 bases from V and 5 from J; bases not matched to a gene: 8. The CDR3 DNA reads as TGCGCCAGCAGCCCGGGGACAGGGTTTTGGGAGACCCAGTACTTC. It translates to CASSPGTGFWETQYF.

The V gene is TRBV9, the J gene TRBJ1-1, with 7 bases identical to TRBD1. The CDR3 spans 15 residues. Germline V gene lookup returns CDR1 SGDLS and CDR2 YYNGEE. V lost 3 bases, J lost 1 base, and 6 bases stayed unmatched. The CDR3 DNA reads TGTGCCAGCAGCGAGGGGGCGCGAGGGAACACTGAAGCTTTCTTT. Amino acids: CASSEGARGNTEAFF.

The chain couples TRBV7-2 to TRBJ1-2; D perhaps matches TRBD1 (5 bases). The CDR3 totals 18 residues. Germline loops: CDR1 SGHTA, CDR2 FQGNSA. V shed 1 base and J shed 4 bases, with 22 bases lying between them. The DNA for the CDR3 is TGTGCCAGCAGCTTAGTAGGGCAGGGCGTAAGTGCTTCCTATGGCTACACCTTC. Translation gives CASSLVGQGVSASYGYTF.

The chain combines TRBV4-1 with TRBJ1-1; tentative D call: TRBD1 (6 bases). The CDR3 runs 17 residues. Trimming stripped 0 bases from V and 1 base from J, with 15 bases between. CDR1 and CDR2 from the germline V gene are MGHRA and YSYEKL. The CDR3 DNA is TGCGCCAGCAGCCAAGAGTTTGAGGTACAGGGGAACACTGAAGCTTTCTTT. Encoded protein: CASSQEFEVQGNTEAFF.

V is TRBV10-1 and J is TRBJ1-1; a possible D gene is TRBD1 (5 bases). V lost 3 bases and J 5 bases, leaving 13 bases between the germline ends. Germline CDR1 is WNHNN and CDR2 is SYGVQD (reference sequence). The CDR3 length is 14 residues. The CDR3: CASSDGWGRTEAFF. The CDR3 DNA reads as TGCGCCAGCAGTGATGGCTGGGGGAGGACTGAAGCTTTCTTT.

The CDR3 nucleotides are TGTGCCTGGAGTGTTTATCGTTTTGGGACAGGGGGTACGGCCCAGCATTTT. It is translated as CAWSVYRFGTGGTAQHF. This chain links TRBV30 with TRBJ1-5; 11 positions match TRBD1. Trimming at V came to 0 bases and at J to 11 bases, leaving 15 bases not matched to a gene. Per germline, CDR1 GTSNPN and CDR2 SVGIG (reference sequence). The CDR3 sequence is 17 residues long.

V and J are TRBV5-1 and TRBJ2-7; TRBD1 matches 9 bases. V was pared by 4 bases and J by 3 bases, with 8 bases of the junction left unmatched. This CDR3 region has 15 residues. Germline assignment: CDR1 SGHRS and CDR2 YFSETQ. CDR3 amino acids: CASSLGTGNIYEQYF. The CDR3 nucleotides are TGCGCCAGCAGCCTAGGGACAGGGAACATCTACGAGCAGTACTTC.

The J gene is TRBJ1-6, the V gene TRBV27; TRBD1 matches at 8 bases. The CDR3 spans 16 residues. Trimming at V came to 6 bases and at J to 5 bases, leaving 9 bases not matched to a gene. CDR1 and CDR2 (germline): MNHEY, SMNVEV (reference sequence). CDR3 nucleotides: TGTGCCAGCAGCCCCCCCCAGGGGGCAAATAATTCACCCCTCCACTTT. This sequence encodes CASSPPQGANNSPLHF.

CDR3: CASSLALGGGEKLFF. In DNA, the CDR3 is TGCGCCAGCAGCTTGGCCCTAGGGGGGGGTGAAAAACTGTTTTTT. The rearrangement uses TRBV5-1 and TRBJ1-4; maybe TRBD1 (6 bases). The V end was cut by 0 bases, the J end by 7 bases, with 13 bases between. CDR3 size: 15 residues. Germline values: CDR1 SGHRS, CDR2 YFSETQ.

The J gene is TRBJ1-5, the V gene TRBV6-4; 7 bases map to TRBD1. Germline V gene data show CDR1 as MRHNA and CDR2 as SNTAGT. This CDR3 region has 15 residues. The V and J ends lost 7 bases and 1 base, in that order; junction bases with no gene match: 7. CDR3 sequence: CASIPNRGSNQPQHF. The CDR3 DNA follows: TGTGCCAGCATCCCGAACAGGGGAAGCAATCAGCCCCAGCATTTT.

The V gene is TRBV5-4, the J gene TRBJ2-1; 7 positions agree with TRBD2. V was pared by 4 bases and J by 5 bases, with 9 bases of the junction left unmatched. CDR3 size: 15 residues. Germline V CDR1 and CDR2: SGHNT, YYREEE (reference sequence). CDR3 residues: CASSPMGGSNNEQFF. CDR3 sequence (DNA): TGTGCCAGCAGCCCAATGGGGGGGTCCAACAATGAGCAGTTCTTC. Full variable domain (missing parts from reference TRBV5-4 and TRBJ2-1): ETGVTQSPTHLIKTRGQQVTLRCSSQSGHNTVSWYQQALGQGPQFIFQYYREEENGRGNFPPRFSGLQFPNYSSELNVNALELDDSALYLCASSPMGGSNNEQFFGPGTRLTVL.

The chain joins TRBV6-1 to TRBJ1-2; 8 bases are shared with TRBD1. This CDR3 has 15 amino acids. Germline lookup yields CDR1 MNHNS and CDR2 SASEGT. Trimming took 1 base from V and 5 from J; bases not matched to a gene: 6. This chain's CDR3 is CASSEVQGATYGYTF. CDR3 nucleotides: TGTGCCAGCAGTGAAGTGCAGGGGGCGACGTATGGCTACACCTTC.

The chain has TRBV13 and TRBJ2-3, with 10 bases matching TRBD2. V lost 8 bases and J lost 8; bases outside the gene matches: 10. CDR1 and CDR2 (germline): PRHDT, FYEKMQ (reference sequence). The length of the CDR3 is 14 residues. The CDR3 DNA follows: TGTGCCAGCCGTCGAGCGGGGGGGCTCGGTACGCAGTATTTT. This sequence encodes CASRRAGGLGTQYF. Complete variable domain (other parts from reference TRBV13 and TRBJ2-3): AAGVIQSPRHLIKEKRETATLKCYPIPRHDTVYWYQQGPGQDPQFLISFYEKMQSDKGSIPDRFSAQQFSDYHSELNMSSLELGDSALYFCASRRAGGLGTQYFGPGTRLTVL.

The sample holds a few counts of this clone. This chain uses TRBV5-1 with TRBJ2-1, with D hard to call. Trimming took 3 bases from V and 0 from J, leaving 10 bases between them. This CDR3 has 15 residues. From germline, CDR1 is SGHRS and CDR2 YFSETQ. The CDR3: CASSSDRSSYNEQFF. The DNA for the CDR3 is TGCGCCAGCAGCTCCGACCGGAGCTCCTACAATGAGCAGTTCTTC.

The CDR3 nucleotides are TGTGCCAGCATCGCGGGTACTAAAGAGACCCAGTACTTC. Its protein is CASIAGTKETQYF. This sequence joins TRBV2 and TRBJ2-5; a weak D match, TRBD2 (5 bases). The CDR3 has 13 residues. Trimming left V 7 bases short and J 3 bases short, with 12 bases between. From germline, CDR1 is SNHLY and CDR2 FYNNEI.

This chain uses TRBV6-5 with TRBJ2-1; the match to TRBD1 covers 8 bases. The CDR3 is 13 amino acids. Germline V gene data show CDR1 as MNHEY and CDR2 as SVGAGI. The junction had 7 bases not matched to a gene; V was cut back by 6 bases and J by 9 bases. The CDR3 reads CASRRGQGGEQFF. CDR3 DNA: TGTGCCAGCAGAAGAGGACAGGGCGGTGAGCAGTTCTTC.

V usage is TRBV10-3 and J usage is TRBJ1-1, with D perhaps TRBD1 (6 bases). Trimming cost V 2 bases and J 6 bases, with 16 bases left between them. Looked up from germline, CDR1 is ENHRY and CDR2 is SYGVKD. The CDR3 length is 15 residues. The CDR3 spells CAISEPYTGLAEAFF. The CDR3 nucleotides are TGTGCCATCAGTGAGCCCTACACAGGGTTGGCTGAAGCTTTCTTT.

The chain uses TRBV30 and TRBJ2-5; 8 bases match TRBD1. Germline loops: CDR1 GTSNPN, CDR2 SVGIG (reference sequence). The CDR3 has 13 amino acids. V was clipped by 4 bases and J by 5 bases; unmatched bases: 6. CDR3 sequence: CAWTPDRVETQYF. The CDR3 DNA reads as TGTGCCTGGACCCCGGACAGGGTGGAGACCCAGTACTTC.